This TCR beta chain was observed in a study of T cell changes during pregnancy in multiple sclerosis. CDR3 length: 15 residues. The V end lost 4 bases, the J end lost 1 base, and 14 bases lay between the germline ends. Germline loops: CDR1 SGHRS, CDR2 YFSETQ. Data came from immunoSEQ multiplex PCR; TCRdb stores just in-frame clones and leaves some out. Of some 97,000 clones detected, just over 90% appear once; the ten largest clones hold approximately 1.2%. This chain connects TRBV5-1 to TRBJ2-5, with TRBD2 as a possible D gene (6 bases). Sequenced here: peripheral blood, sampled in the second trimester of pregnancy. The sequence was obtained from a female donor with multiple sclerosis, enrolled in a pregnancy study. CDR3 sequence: CASSPGVATQETQYF. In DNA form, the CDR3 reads TGCGCCAGCAGCCCGGGGGTAGCGACCCAAGAGACCCAGTACTTC. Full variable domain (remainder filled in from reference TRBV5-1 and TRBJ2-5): KAGVTQTPRYLIKTRGQQVTLSCSPISGHRSVSWYQQTPGQGLQFLFEYFSETQRNKGNFPGRFSGRQFSNSRSEMNVSTLELGDSALYLCASSPGVATQETQYFGPGTRLLVL.